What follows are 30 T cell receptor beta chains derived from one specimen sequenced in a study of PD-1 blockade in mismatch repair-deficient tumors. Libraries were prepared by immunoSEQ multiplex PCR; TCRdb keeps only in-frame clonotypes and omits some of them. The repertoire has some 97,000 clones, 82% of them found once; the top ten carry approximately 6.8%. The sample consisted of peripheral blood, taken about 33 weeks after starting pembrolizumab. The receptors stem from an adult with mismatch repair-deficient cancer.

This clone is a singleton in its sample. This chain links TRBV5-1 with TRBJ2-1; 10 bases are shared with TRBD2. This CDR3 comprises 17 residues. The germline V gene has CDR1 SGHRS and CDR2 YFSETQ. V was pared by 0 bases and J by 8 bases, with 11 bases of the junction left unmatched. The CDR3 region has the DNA TGCGCCAGCAGCTTGGCCTCTTCTAGCGGGAGTATAGATGAGCAGTTCTTC. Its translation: CASSLASSSGSIDEQFF.

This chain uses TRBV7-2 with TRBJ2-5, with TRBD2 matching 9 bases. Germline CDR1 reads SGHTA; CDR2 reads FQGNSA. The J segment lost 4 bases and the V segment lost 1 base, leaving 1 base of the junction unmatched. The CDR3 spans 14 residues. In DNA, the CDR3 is TGTGCCAGCAGCTTAGTACTAGCGGGAGAGACCCAGTACTTC. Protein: CASSLVLAGETQYF.

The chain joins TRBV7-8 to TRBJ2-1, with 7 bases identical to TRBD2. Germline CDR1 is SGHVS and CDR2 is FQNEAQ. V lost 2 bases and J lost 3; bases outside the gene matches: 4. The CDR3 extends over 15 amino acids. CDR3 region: CASSLWGGDYNEQFF. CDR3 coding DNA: TGTGCCAGCAGCTTATGGGGGGGGGACTACAATGAGCAGTTCTTC.

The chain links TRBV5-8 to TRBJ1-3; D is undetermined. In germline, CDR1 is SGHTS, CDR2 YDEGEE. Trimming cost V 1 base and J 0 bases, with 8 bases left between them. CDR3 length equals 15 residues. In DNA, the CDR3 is TGTGCCAGCAGCTTGATGTCCCGCTCTGGAAACACCATATATTTT. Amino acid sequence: CASSLMSRSGNTIYF.

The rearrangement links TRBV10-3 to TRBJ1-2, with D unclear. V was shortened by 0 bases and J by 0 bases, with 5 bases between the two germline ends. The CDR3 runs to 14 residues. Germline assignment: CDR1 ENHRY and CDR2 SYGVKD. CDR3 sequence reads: CAISESSANYGYTF. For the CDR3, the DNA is TGTGCCATCAGTGAGTCTTCAGCTAACTATGGCTACACCTTC.

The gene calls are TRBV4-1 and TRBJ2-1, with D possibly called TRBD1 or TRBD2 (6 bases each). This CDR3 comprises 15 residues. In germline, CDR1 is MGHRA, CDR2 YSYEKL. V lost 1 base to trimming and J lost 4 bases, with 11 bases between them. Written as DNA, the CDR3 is TGCGCCAGCAGCCAAGGGCTAGGGGGGTACAATGAGCAGTTCTTC. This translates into CASSQGLGGYNEQFF.

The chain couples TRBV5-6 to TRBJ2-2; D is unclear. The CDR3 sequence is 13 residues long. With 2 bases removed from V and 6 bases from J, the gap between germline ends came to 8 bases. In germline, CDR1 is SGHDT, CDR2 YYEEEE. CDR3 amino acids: CASSFRPAGELFF. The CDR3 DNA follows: TGTGCCAGCAGCTTTCGTCCGGCCGGGGAGCTGTTTTTT. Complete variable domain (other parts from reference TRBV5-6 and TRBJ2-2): DAGVTQSPTHLIKTRGQQVTLRCSPKSGHDTVSWYQQALGQGPQFIFQYYEEEERQRGNFPDRFSGHQFPNYSSELNVNALLLGDSALYLCASSFRPAGELFFGEGSRLTVL.

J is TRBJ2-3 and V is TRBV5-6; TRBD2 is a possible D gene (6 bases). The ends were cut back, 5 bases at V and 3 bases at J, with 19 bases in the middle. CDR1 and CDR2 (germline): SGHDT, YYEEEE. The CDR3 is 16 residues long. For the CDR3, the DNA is TGTGCCAGCAGTCCCTCTAGCGAAAGGTTGACAGATACGCAGTATTTT. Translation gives CASSPSSERLTDTQYF.

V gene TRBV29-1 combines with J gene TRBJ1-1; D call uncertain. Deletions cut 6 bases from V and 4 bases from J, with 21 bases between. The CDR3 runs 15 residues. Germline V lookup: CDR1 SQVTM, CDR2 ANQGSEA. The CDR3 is CSVSYEGGYGTEAFF. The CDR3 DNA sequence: TGCAGCGTCTCCTACGAGGGAGGGTATGGCACTGAAGCTTTCTTT.

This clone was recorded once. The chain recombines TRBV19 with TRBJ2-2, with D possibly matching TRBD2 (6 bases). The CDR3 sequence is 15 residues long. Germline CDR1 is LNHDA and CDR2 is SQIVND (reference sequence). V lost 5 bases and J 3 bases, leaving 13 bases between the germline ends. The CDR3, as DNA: TGTGCCAGTAGTCCACGGAGGGCGCACACCGGGGAGCTGTTTTTT. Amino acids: CASSPRRAHTGELFF.

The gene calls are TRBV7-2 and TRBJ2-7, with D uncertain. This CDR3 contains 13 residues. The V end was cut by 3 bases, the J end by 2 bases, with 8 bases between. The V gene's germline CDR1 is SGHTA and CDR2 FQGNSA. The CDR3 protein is CASSFGQAYEQYF. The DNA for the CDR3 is TGTGCCAGCAGCTTCGGGCAGGCCTACGAGCAGTACTTC.

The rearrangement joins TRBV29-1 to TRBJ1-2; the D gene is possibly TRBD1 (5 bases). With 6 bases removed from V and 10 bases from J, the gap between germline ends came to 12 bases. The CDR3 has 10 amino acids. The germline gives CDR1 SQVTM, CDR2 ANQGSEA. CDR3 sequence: CSVFGTSYTF. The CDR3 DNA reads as TGCAGCGTCTTCGGGACCTCCTACACCTTC. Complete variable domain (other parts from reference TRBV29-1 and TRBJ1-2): SAVISQKPSRDICQRGTSLTIQCQVDSQVTMMFWYRQQPGQSLTLIATANQGSEATYESGFVIDKFPISRPNLTFSTLTVSNMSPEDSSIYLCSVFGTSYTFGSGTRLTVV.

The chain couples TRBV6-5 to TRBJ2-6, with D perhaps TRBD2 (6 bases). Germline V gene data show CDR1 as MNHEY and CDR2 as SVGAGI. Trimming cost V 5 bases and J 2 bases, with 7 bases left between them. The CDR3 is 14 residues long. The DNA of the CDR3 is TGTGCCAGCAGTCGGGGGACTGGGGCCAACGTCCTGACTTTC. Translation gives CASSRGTGANVLTF.

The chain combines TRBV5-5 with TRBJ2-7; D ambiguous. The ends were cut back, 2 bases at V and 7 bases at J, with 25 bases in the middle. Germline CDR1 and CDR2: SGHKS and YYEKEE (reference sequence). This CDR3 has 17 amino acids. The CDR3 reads CASSFSVLAVLPREQYF. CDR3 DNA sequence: TGTGCCAGCAGCTTTTCGGTCTTGGCAGTCCTACCTCGGGAGCAGTACTTC.

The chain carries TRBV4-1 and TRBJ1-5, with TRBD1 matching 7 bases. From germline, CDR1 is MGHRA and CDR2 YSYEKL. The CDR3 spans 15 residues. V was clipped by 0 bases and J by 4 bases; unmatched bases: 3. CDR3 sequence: CASSQEAGGNQPQHF. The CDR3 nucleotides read TGCGCCAGCAGCCAAGAGGCAGGGGGTAATCAGCCCCAGCATTTT.

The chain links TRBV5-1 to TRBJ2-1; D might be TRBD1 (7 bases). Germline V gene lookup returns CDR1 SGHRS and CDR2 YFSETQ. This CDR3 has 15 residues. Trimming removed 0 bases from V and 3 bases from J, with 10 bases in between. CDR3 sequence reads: CASSLGQGGYNEQFF. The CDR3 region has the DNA TGCGCCAGCAGCTTGGGGCAGGGGGGCTACAATGAGCAGTTCTTC.

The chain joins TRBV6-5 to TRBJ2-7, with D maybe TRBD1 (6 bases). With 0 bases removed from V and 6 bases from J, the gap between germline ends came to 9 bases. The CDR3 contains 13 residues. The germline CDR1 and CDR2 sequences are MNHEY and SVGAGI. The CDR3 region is CASSYSGQFEQYF. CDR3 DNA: TGTGCCAGCAGTTACTCAGGACAGTTCGAGCAGTACTTC.

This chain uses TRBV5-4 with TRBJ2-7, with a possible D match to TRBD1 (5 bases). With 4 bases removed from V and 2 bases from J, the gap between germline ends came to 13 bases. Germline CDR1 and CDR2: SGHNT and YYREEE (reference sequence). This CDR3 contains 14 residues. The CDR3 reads CASSTQGRTYEQYF. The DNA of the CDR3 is TGTGCCAGCAGCACTCAGGGTAGGACCTACGAGCAGTACTTC. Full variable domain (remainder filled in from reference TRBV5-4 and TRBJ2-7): ETGVTQSPTHLIKTRGQQVTLRCSSQSGHNTVSWYQQALGQGPQFIFQYYREEENGRGNFPPRFSGLQFPNYSSELNVNALELDDSALYLCASSTQGRTYEQYFGPGTRLTVT.

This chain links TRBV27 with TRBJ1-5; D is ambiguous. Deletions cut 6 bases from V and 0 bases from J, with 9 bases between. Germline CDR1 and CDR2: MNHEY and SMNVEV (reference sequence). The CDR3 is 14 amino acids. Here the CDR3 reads CASSRGYSNQPQHF. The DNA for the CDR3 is TGTGCCAGCAGCCGAGGCTATAGCAATCAGCCCCAGCATTTT.

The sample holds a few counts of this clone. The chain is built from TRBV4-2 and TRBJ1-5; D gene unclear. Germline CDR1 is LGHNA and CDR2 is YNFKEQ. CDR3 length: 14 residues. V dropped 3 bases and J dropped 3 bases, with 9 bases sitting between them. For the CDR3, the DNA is TGTGCCAGCAGCCACGGATGGCTCAATCAGCCCCAGCATTTT. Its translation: CASSHGWLNQPQHF.

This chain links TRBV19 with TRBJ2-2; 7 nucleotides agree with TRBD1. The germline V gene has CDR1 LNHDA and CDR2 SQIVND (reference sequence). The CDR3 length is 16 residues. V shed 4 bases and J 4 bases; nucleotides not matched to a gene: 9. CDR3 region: CASSNPGQTTTGELFF. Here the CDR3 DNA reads TGTGCCAGTAGTAACCCGGGACAGACGACCACCGGGGAGCTGTTTTTT.

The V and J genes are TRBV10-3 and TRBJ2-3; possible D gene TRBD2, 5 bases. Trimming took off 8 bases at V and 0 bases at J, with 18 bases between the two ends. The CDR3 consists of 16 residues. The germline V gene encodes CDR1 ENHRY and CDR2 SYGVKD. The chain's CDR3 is CAIGALGTSSTDTQYF. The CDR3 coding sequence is TGTGCCATCGGCGCACTAGGTACCTCTAGCACAGATACGCAGTATTTT.

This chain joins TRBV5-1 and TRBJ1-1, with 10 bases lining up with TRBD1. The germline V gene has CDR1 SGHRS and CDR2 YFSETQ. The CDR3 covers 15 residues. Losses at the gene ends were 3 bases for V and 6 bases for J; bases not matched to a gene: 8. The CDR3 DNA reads TGCGCCAGCAGCTGGACCGACAGGGGGCAAGCTGAAGCTTTCTTT. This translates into CASSWTDRGQAEAFF.

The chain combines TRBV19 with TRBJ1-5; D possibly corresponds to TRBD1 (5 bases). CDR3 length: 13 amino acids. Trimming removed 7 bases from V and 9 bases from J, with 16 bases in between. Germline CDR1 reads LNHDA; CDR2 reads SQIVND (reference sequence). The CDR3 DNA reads TGTGCCAGTAAAGGGGTCGCCGGACCGCCCCAGCATTTT. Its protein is CASKGVAGPPQHF.

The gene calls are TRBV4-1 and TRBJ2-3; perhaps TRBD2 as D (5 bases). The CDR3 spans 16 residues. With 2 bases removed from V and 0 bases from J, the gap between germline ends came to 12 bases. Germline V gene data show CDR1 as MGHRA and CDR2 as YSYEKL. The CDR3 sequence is CASSQRSGPSTDTQYF. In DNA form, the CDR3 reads TGCGCCAGCAGCCAACGAAGCGGACCTAGCACAGATACGCAGTATTTT.

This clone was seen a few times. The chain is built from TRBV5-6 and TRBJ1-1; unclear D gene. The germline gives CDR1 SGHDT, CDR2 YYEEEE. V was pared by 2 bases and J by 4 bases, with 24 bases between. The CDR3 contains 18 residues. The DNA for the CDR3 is TGTGCCAGCAGCTTATTAGTTGAGGGTGGCGGTGTTGGCACTGAAGCTTTCTTT. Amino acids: CASSLLVEGGGVGTEAFF. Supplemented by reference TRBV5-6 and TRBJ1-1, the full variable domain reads DAGVTQSPTHLIKTRGQQVTLRCSPKSGHDTVSWYQQALGQGPQFIFQYYEEEERQRGNFPDRFSGHQFPNYSSELNVNALLLGDSALYLCASSLLVEGGGVGTEAFFGQGTRLTVV.

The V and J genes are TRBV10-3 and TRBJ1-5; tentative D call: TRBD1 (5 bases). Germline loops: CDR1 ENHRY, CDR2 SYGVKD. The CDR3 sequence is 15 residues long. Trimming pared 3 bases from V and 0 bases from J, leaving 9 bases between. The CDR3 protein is CAISETTGSNQPQHF. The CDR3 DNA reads TGTGCCATCAGTGAAACAACAGGTAGCAATCAGCCCCAGCATTTT.

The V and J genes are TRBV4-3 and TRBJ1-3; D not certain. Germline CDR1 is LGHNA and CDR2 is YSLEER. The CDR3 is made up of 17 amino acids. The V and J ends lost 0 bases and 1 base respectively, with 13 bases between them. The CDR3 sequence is CASSQESVGQSGNTIYF. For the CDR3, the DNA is TGCGCCAGCAGCCAAGAAAGTGTAGGTCAATCTGGAAACACCATATATTTT.

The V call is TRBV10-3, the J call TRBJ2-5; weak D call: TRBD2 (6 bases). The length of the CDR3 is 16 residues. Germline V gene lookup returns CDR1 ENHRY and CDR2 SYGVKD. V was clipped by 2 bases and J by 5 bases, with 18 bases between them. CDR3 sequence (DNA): TGTGCCATCAGTGAGAGTGTGGGGGGTGTTCGCGAGACCCAGTACTTC. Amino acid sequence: CAISESVGGVRETQYF.

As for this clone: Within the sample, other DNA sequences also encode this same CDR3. The CDR3 reads CASSEERGLTGELFF. CDR3 bases: TGTGCCAGCAGTGAAGAACGGGGGCTCACCGGGGAGCTGTTTTTT. This chain uses TRBV2 with TRBJ2-2; either TRBD1 or TRBD2 may fit D (6 bases each). Trimming removed 1 base at V and 4 bases at J, with 10 bases between. CDR3 length equals 15 residues. Germline CDR1 SNHLY, CDR2 FYNNEI. Full variable domain (remainder filled in from reference TRBV2 and TRBJ2-2): EPEVTQTPSHQVTQMGQEVILRCVPISNHLYFYWYRQILGQKVEFLVSFYNNEISEKSEIFDDQFSVERPDGSNFTLKIRSTKLEDSAMYFCASSEERGLTGELFFGEGSRLTVL.